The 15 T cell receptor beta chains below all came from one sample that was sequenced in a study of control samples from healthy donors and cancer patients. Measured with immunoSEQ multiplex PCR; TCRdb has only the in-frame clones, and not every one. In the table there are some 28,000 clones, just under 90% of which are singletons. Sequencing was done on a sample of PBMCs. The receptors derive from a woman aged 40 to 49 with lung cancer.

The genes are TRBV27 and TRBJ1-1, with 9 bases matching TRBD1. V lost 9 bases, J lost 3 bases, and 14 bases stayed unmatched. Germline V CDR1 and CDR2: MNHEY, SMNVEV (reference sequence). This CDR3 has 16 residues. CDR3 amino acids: CASKPQSGTGYTEAFF. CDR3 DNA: TGTGCCAGTAAACCTCAGAGCGGGACAGGGTACACTGAAGCTTTCTTT.

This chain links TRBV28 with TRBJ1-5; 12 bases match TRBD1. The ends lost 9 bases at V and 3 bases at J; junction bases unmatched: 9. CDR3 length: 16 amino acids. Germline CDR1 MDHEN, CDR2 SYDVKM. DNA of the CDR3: TGTGCCAGTAGGGACAGGGGGCTAATGGTCAATCAGCCCCAGCATTTT. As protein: CASRDRGLMVNQPQHF.

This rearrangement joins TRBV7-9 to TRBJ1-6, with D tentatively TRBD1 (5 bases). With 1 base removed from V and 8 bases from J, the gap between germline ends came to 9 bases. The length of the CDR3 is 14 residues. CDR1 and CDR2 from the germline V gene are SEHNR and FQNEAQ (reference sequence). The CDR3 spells CASSLEGDHSPLHF. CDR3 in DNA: TGTGCCAGCAGCTTAGAAGGGGATCATTCACCCCTCCACTTT.

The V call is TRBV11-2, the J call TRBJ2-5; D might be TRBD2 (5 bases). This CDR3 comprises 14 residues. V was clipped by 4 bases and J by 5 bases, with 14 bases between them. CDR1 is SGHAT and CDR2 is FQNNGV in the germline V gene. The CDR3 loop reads CASSSPTWEETQYF. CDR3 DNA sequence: TGTGCCAGCAGCTCACCCACCTGGGAGGAGACCCAGTACTTC.

DNA for the CDR3: TGTGCCAGCAGCCAAGACACGCGGGGGGGAACAGATACGCAGTATTTT. Translation gives CASSQDTRGGTDTQYF. The V and J genes are TRBV3-1 (or the pseudogene TRBV3-2) and TRBJ2-3; 9 bases fit TRBD2. The CDR3 runs 16 residues. J lost 3 bases, V lost 0 bases, and 4 bases had no gene match. From germline, CDR1 is LGHDT and CDR2 YNNKEL (reference sequence).

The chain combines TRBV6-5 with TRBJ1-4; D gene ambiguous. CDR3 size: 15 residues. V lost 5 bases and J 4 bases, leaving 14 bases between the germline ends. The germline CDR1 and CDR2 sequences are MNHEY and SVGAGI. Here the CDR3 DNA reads TGTGCCAGCAGTCTTGGACGAATAAGTAATGAAAAACTGTTTTTT. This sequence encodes CASSLGRISNEKLFF.

CDR3 sequence: CASPSARGTGDSMNTEAFF. CDR3 DNA sequence: TGTGCCAGCCCGAGTGCCAGGGGGACAGGGGATTCTATGAACACTGAAGCTTTCTTT. The rearrangement uses TRBV5-8 and TRBJ1-1, with TRBD1 matching 10 bases. Germline-derived CDR1 and CDR2 are SGHTS and YDEGEE. Unmatched junction bases numbered 18, after V lost 7 bases and J lost 0 bases. There are 19 residues in the CDR3. The full variable domain, its missing parts supplied by reference TRBV5-8 and TRBJ1-1, is EAGVTQSPTHLIKTRGQQATLRCSPISGHTSVYWYQQALGLGLQFLLWYDEGEERNRGNFPPRFSGRQFPNYSSELNVNALELEDSALYLCASPSARGTGDSMNTEAFFGQGTRLTVV.

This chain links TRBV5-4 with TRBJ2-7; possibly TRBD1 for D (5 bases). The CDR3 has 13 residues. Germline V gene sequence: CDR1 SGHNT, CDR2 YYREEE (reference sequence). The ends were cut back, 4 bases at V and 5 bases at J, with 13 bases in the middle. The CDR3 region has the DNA TGTGCCAGCAGCCTCAGGGTGGGCAACGAGCAGTACTTC. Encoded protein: CASSLRVGNEQYF.

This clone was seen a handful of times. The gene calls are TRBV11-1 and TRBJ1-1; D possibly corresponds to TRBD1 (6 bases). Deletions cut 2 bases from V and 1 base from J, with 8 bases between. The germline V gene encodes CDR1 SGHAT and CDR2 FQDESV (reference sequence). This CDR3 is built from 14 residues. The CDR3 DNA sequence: TGTGCCAGCAGCTTACAAGGGGGGAACACTGAAGCTTTCTTT. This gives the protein CASSLQGGNTEAFF.

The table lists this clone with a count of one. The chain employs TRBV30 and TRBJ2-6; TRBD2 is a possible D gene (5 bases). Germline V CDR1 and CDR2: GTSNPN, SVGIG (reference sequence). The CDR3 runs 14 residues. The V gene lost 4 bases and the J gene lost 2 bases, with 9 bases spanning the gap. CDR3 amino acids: CAWNIGAGANVLTF. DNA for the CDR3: TGTGCCTGGAATATCGGGGCTGGGGCCAACGTCCTGACTTTC.

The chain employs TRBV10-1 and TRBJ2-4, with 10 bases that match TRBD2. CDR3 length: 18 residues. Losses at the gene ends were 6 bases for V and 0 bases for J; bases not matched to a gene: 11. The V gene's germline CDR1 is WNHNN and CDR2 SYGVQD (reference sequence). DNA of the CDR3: TGCGCCAGCAGAACGACTAGCGGGTCGGAGTTAGCCAAAAACATTCAGTACTTC. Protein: CASRTTSGSELAKNIQYF.

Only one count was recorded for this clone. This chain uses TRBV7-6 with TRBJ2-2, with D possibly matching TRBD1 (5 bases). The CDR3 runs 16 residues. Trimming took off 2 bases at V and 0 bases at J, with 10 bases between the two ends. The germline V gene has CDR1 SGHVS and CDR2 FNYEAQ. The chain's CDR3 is CASSLPGIANTGELFF. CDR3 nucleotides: TGTGCCAGCAGCTTACCAGGGATCGCGAACACCGGGGAGCTGTTTTTT.

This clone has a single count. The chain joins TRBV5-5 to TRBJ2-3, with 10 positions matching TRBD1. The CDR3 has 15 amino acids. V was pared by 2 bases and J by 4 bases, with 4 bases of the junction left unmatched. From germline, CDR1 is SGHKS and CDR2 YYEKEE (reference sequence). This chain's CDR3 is CASSFRDRGPDTQYF. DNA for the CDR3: TGTGCCAGCAGCTTCCGGGACAGGGGTCCAGATACGCAGTATTTT.

This CDR3 reads CASSLGTGGSGYGELFF. The CDR3, as DNA: TGTGCCAGCAGCTTAGGGACAGGGGGCTCTGGTTACGGGGAGCTGTTTTTT. The chain uses TRBV7-6 and TRBJ2-2, with 11 nucleotides matching TRBD1. The V and J ends lost 1 base and 7 bases, in that order; junction bases with no gene match: 8. Per the germline V gene, CDR1 is SGHVS and CDR2 is FNYEAQ. The CDR3 sequence is 17 residues long.

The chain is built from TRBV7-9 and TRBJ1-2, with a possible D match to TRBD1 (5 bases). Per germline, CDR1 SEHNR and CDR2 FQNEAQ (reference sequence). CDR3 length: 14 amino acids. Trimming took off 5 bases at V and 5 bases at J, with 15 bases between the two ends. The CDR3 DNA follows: TGTGCCAGCAGCGACAACAGGCGAGGGTATGGCTACACCTTC. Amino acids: CASSDNRRGYGYTF. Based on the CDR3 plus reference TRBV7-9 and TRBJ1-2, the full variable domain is DTGVSQNPRHKITKRGQNVTFRCDPISEHNRLYWYRQTLGQGPEFLTYFQNEAQLEKSRLLSDRFSAERPKGSFSTLEIQRTEQGDSAMYLCASSDNRRGYGYTFGSGTRLTVV.